Presented here are 28 T cell receptor beta chains from one specimen sequenced in a study of blood T cell repertoires in COVID-19. The data were produced by immunoSEQ multiplex PCR, yet TCRdb's version contains in-frame clones alone and is incomplete. The sample lists under 450,000 clones; 75% to 90% were seen once. The sample was peripheral blood. These receptors were taken from a woman aged 55-70 years with COVID-19, enrolled during active disease.

This clone was seen just once. The chain combines TRBV18 with TRBJ2-2, with a possible D match to TRBD2 (6 bases). Germline-derived CDR1 and CDR2 are KGHSH and LQKENI. With 1 base removed from V and 1 base from J, the gap between germline ends came to 13 bases. There are 17 residues in the CDR3. In nucleotides, the CDR3 is TGTGCCAGCTCACCACTCGGCCGGGGGAGGAACACCGGGGAGCTGTTTTTT. It translates to CASSPLGRGRNTGELFF.

This chain uses TRBV7-2 with TRBJ1-2; 7 bases line up with TRBD1. V shed 1 base and J 5 bases; nucleotides not matched to a gene: 7. The CDR3 is 15 residues long. The V gene's germline CDR1 is SGHTA and CDR2 FQGNSA. The CDR3 protein is CASSLGQGKGYGYTF. In nucleotides, the CDR3 is TGTGCCAGCAGCTTAGGACAGGGAAAAGGGTATGGCTACACCTTC.

The chain links TRBV10-1 to TRBJ2-7, with D possibly being TRBD1 (6 bases). V gave up 5 bases and J gave up 1 base, with 12 bases separating them. The CDR3 contains 14 residues. CDR1 is WNHNN and CDR2 is SYGVQD in the germline V gene (reference sequence). In DNA form, the CDR3 reads TGCGCCAGCAGTCCTAGGACAGATTCCTACGAGCAGTACTTC. It is translated as CASSPRTDSYEQYF.

In this sample, this clone turned up a few times. The chain joins TRBV12-5 to TRBJ2-5; 7 bases map to TRBD1. The CDR3 length is 13 residues. Germline V gives CDR1 LGHNT, CDR2 FRNRAP. The V segment lost 6 bases and the J segment 3 bases; nucleotides outside the gene matches: 4. In DNA form, the CDR3 reads TGTGCTAGTGGGCGTGACAGGGAAGAGACCCAGTACTTC. Translated: CASGRDREETQYF.

The chain links TRBV5-1 to TRBJ2-7; D possibly corresponds to TRBD2 (6 bases). CDR1 SGHRS and CDR2 YFSETQ come from the germline V gene. V lost 7 bases and J lost 0, with 14 bases in between. This CDR3 has 14 amino acids. The CDR3 DNA reads as TGCGCCAGCGGTCCCGGGGGTTACTCCTACGAGCAGTACTTC. Translation: CASGPGGYSYEQYF.

This clone was detected only once. The V call is TRBV6-2 or TRBV6-3, the J call TRBJ2-5; tentatively, D is TRBD2 (5 bases). The CDR3 extends over 16 amino acids. Germline CDR1 reads MNHEY; CDR2 reads SVGEGT. Trimming removed 0 bases at V and 4 bases at J, with 15 bases between. CDR3 nucleotides: TGTGCCAGCAGTTACTCGAAAAGGGAGCTACGAGAGACCCAGTACTTC. As protein: CASSYSKRELRETQYF.

V is TRBV12-5 and J is TRBJ2-5; TRBD2 is a possible D gene (5 bases). CDR1 is LGHNT and CDR2 is FRNRAP in the germline V gene. The CDR3 is made up of 16 amino acids. The V end lost 3 bases, the J end lost 5 bases, and 19 bases lay between the germline ends. CDR3 coding DNA: TGTGCTAGTGGTTTTCATGGAGGCTACCCCAGGGAGACCCAGTACTTC. Amino acid sequence: CASGFHGGYPRETQYF.

This chain connects TRBV7-9 to TRBJ2-5; tentatively, D is TRBD2 (6 bases). The CDR3 loop spans 16 amino acids. Germline V CDR1 and CDR2: SEHNR, FQNEAQ (reference sequence). V was trimmed by 4 bases and J by 1 base, leaving 16 bases between them. The chain's CDR3 is CASSSLDGGSQETQYF. The CDR3 DNA is TGTGCCAGCAGCTCCCTCGACGGGGGATCCCAAGAGACCCAGTACTTC.

The chain couples TRBV7-9 to TRBJ2-2, with TRBD1 matching over 12 bases. Germline-derived CDR1 and CDR2 are SEHNR and FQNEAQ (reference sequence). This CDR3 region has 15 residues. After removal of 7 bases from V and 5 bases from J, the junction contained 5 bases not matched to a gene. Here the CDR3 DNA reads TGTGCCAGCAAGGGACAGGGGGCGTGGACCGGGGAGCTGTTTTTT. Protein product: CASKGQGAWTGELFF.

The chain uses TRBV12-3 or TRBV12-4 and TRBJ1-2; 7 nucleotides match TRBD1. V dropped 6 bases and J dropped 4; count of bases not matched to a gene: 5. The CDR3 contains 13 residues. CDR3 loop: CASSPGTAYGYTF. DNA of the CDR3: TGTGCCAGCAGCCCTGGGACAGCCTATGGCTACACCTTC.

The chain carries TRBV4-1 and TRBJ1-1; D unclear. The CDR3 length is 15 residues. Germline loops: CDR1 MGHRA, CDR2 YSYEKL. V lost 1 base, J lost 1 base, and 10 bases lay in between. The CDR3 DNA reads as TGCGCCAGCAGCCAAGCGGCCGGGAGGAACACTGAAGCTTTCTTT. It translates to CASSQAAGRNTEAFF.

The J gene is TRBJ2-7, the V gene TRBV18; 8 bases line up with TRBD1. Germline V lookup: CDR1 KGHSH, CDR2 LQKENI. V lost 0 bases, J lost 2 bases, and 3 bases stayed unmatched. The CDR3 is made up of 15 amino acids. CDR3 region: CASSPPGQETYEQYF. The DNA for the CDR3 is TGTGCCAGCTCACCACCGGGACAGGAGACCTACGAGCAGTACTTC.

The chain is built from TRBV29-1 and TRBJ1-2, with 11 bases lining up with TRBD1. The germline V gene encodes CDR1 SQVTM and CDR2 ANQGSEA. CDR3 length: 13 residues. With V trimmed by 5 bases and J by 5 bases, 4 bases remained unmatched. CDR3 coding DNA: TGCAGCGTTTCGGACAGGGGGCATTATGGCTACACCTTC. Translated, it gives CSVSDRGHYGYTF.

The V and J genes are TRBV7-3 and TRBJ2-5; 7 bases agree with TRBD2. The V segment lost 5 bases and the J segment 5 bases; nucleotides outside the gene matches: 11. The CDR3 contains 15 residues. The germline V gene has CDR1 SGHTA and CDR2 FQGTGA. CDR3 region: CASSPRNGGKETQYF. CDR3 bases: TGTGCCAGCAGCCCGAGAAACGGGGGGAAGGAGACCCAGTACTTC. The entire variable domain, with the rest obtained from reference TRBV7-3 and TRBJ2-5, is as follows: GAGVSQTPSNKVTEKGKYVELRCDPISGHTALYWYRQSLGQGPEFLIYFQGTGAADDSGLPNDRFFAVRPEGSVSTLKIQRTERGDSAVYLCASSPRNGGKETQYFGPGTRLLVL.

This chain connects TRBV9 to TRBJ1-2; TRBD1 is a possible D gene (5 bases). CDR1 and CDR2 from the germline V gene are SGDLS and YYNGEE. V lost 6 bases and J lost 9, with 21 bases in between. This CDR3 spans 14 amino acids. The CDR3 sequence: CASTSSTRDTSYTF. CDR3 in DNA: TGTGCCAGCACCAGTTCGACCAGGGATACCAGCTACACCTTC.

The CDR3 coding sequence is TGTGCCAGCAGCTACAACCTCCCCCTCGACAGGGTTGGGGCCAACGTCCTGACTTTC. Translation: CASSYNLPLDRVGANVLTF. The V call is TRBV13, the J call TRBJ2-6, with TRBD1 identical over 7 bases. This CDR3 contains 19 residues. Trimming removed 4 bases from V and 3 bases from J; junction bases left unmatched: 15. Germline loops: CDR1 PRHDT, CDR2 FYEKMQ (reference sequence).

The chain combines TRBV6-6 with TRBJ1-5; no firm D call. CDR3 length equals 13 residues. The V gene lost 8 bases and the J gene lost 10 bases, with 18 bases spanning the gap. Germline CDR1 and CDR2: MNHNY and SVGAGI (reference sequence). DNA for the CDR3: TGTGCCAGCGGATCCTCTAGAGGGAGTCCCCAGCATTTT. Its translation: CASGSSRGSPQHF.

The chain links TRBV5-1 to TRBJ1-4, with 8 bases that match TRBD1. Germline V gene data show CDR1 as SGHRS and CDR2 as YFSETQ. The CDR3 contains 14 residues. J gave up 8 bases and V 1 base, and 4 bases lay outside the gene matches. CDR3 region: CASSLPDRVEKLFF. CDR3 in DNA: TGCGCCAGCAGCTTGCCGGACAGGGTGGAAAAACTGTTTTTT.

The rearrangement uses TRBV9 and TRBJ1-2; D possibly corresponds to TRBD1 (5 bases). CDR3 length: 14 amino acids. CDR1 is SGDLS and CDR2 is YYNGEE in the germline V gene. V was cut by 0 bases and J by 5 bases, with 11 bases left in between. CDR3 DNA sequence: TGTGCCAGCAGCGTAGCTTCGGCAGGGTATGGCTACACCTTC. Amino acid sequence: CASSVASAGYGYTF. The full variable domain, with the rest looked up from reference TRBV9 and TRBJ1-2, is DSGVTQTPKHLITATGQRVTLRCSPRSGDLSVYWYQQSLDQGLQFLIQYYNGEERAKGNILERFSAQQFPDLHSELNLSSLELGDSALYFCASSVASAGYGYTFGSGTRLTVV.

CDR3 DNA: TGTGCCAGCAGCTATAACAGGGGGCGAGGAGAAAGAAACACTGAAGCTTTCTTT. Its protein is CASSYNRGRGERNTEAFF. J is TRBJ1-1 and V is TRBV6-2 or TRBV6-3, with 9 bases identical to TRBD1. The CDR3 runs to 18 residues. Germline CDR1 MNHEY, CDR2 SVGEGT. V dropped 6 bases and J dropped 2; count of bases not matched to a gene: 16.

J is TRBJ1-1 and V is TRBV12-3 or TRBV12-4; D not certain. The V gene lost 10 bases and the J gene lost 5 bases, with 14 bases spanning the gap. This CDR3 region has 12 residues. CDR3 bases: TGTGCCACCGTGAGGCCGATGACTGAAGCTTTCTTT. Its protein product is CATVRPMTEAFF.

V gene TRBV29-1 combines with J gene TRBJ1-2; D is unresolved. The CDR3 loop spans 12 amino acids. With 6 bases removed from V and 8 bases from J, the gap between germline ends came to 16 bases. Germline CDR1 and CDR2: SQVTM and ANQGSEA. CDR3 in amino acids: CSVARAAEGYTF. Here the CDR3 DNA reads TGCAGCGTGGCAAGGGCAGCGGAAGGCTACACCTTC.

The J gene is TRBJ1-2, the V gene TRBV23-1; 9 bases agree with TRBD1. TRBV23-1 is classed as an ORF, of uncertain function. Trimming cost V 2 bases and J 6 bases; bases outside gene matches: 7. There are 15 residues in the CDR3. CDR3 sequence reads: CASSQPGQGMDGYTF. DNA for the CDR3: TGCGCCAGCAGTCAACCGGGACAGGGTATGGATGGCTACACCTTC.

The gene calls are TRBV7-9 and TRBJ1-2; the match to TRBD1 covers 12 bases. Losses at the gene ends were 3 bases for V and 4 bases for J; bases not matched to a gene: 12. The CDR3 is made up of 18 amino acids. The germline CDR1 and CDR2 sequences are SEHNR and FQNEAQ (reference sequence). As DNA, the CDR3 is TGTGCCAGCAGCTTGGACCGGGACAGGGGGCAATTTACCTATGGCTACACCTTC. It yields the protein CASSLDRDRGQFTYGYTF.

The chain is built from TRBV5-5 and TRBJ2-7; 9 bases line up with TRBD1. V lost 3 bases, J lost 6 bases, and 10 bases stayed unmatched. The CDR3 runs to 15 residues. CDR1 and CDR2 from the germline V gene are SGHKS and YYEKEE (reference sequence). CDR3 in DNA: TGTGCCAGCAGCTACGACCCGGGACAGGGAGGCGAGCAGTACTTC. Its protein is CASSYDPGQGGEQYF.

The V gene is TRBV11-2, the J gene TRBJ2-7, with 10 bases fitting TRBD1. Trimming removed 1 base from V and 5 bases from J; junction bases left unmatched: 5. CDR1 and CDR2 from the germline V gene are SGHAT and FQNNGV. CDR3 length equals 15 residues. Written as DNA, the CDR3 is TGTGCCAGCAGCTTAGGGGGGGACAGGGGCCACGAGCAGTACTTC. Protein sequence: CASSLGGDRGHEQYF. Full variable domain (rest looked up from reference TRBV11-2 and TRBJ2-7): EAGVAQSPRYKIIEKRQSVAFWCNPISGHATLYWYQQILGQGPKLLIQFQNNGVVDDSQLPKDRFSAERLKGVDSTLKIQPAKLEDSAVYLCASSLGGDRGHEQYFGPGTRLTVT.

The chain joins TRBV7-9 to TRBJ1-2; possibly TRBD1 for D (6 bases). Trimming took 6 bases from V and 6 from J, leaving 20 bases between them. CDR3 size: 15 residues. The V gene's germline CDR1 is SEHNR and CDR2 FQNEAQ (reference sequence). The CDR3, as DNA: TGTGCCAGCAGGCCAGGACGTCAACAGGGAAATGGCTACACCTTC. Translated, it gives CASRPGRQQGNGYTF.

V usage is TRBV24-1 and J usage is TRBJ1-6, with D perhaps TRBD1 (5 bases). Germline V gene lookup returns CDR1 KGHDR and CDR2 SFDVKD. V lost 9 bases and J lost 8, with 13 bases in between. The CDR3 consists of 13 residues. The CDR3 sequence: CATRREGDSPLHF. CDR3 coding DNA: TGTGCCACCCGCAGGGAAGGGGATTCACCCCTCCACTTT.